The clone carrying this T cell receptor (beta chain) was detected only a few times. Its antigen is currently unknown. These data originate in a study of T cell repertoires in cytomegalovirus infection. Whole-study context: CMV infection together with matching HLA type was indicated by public TCR beta signatures.

From the reads, TCRdb called clonotypes with MiXCR, one entry per CDR3 protein. The sample gives 250,000 to 350,000 distinct CDR3 sequences, about 25% of which show up once; approximately 14% is in the top ten. The CDR3 is 13 residues long. V lost 5 bases to trimming and J lost 4 bases, with 12 bases between them. Germline V gene sequence: CDR1 MNHEY, CDR2 SMNVEV (reference sequence). Study-wide results and caveats: HLA-C-restricted CMV clonotypes gave the most frequent clonotype in two of eight donors. Carriers of CMV plus the relevant HLA were identified by cumulative public TCR beta family frequency.

The chain carries TRBV27 and TRBJ2-7, with unresolved D. This TCR was sampled from a human donor in good health (CMV status not recorded). Some clones in this sample may be carry-over from other donors' samples. Input material: PBMCs. The CDR3 loop is CASSVSASYEQYF. CDR3 nucleotide sequence: TGTGCCAGCAGTGTGTCGGCTTCTTACGAGCAGTACTTC.